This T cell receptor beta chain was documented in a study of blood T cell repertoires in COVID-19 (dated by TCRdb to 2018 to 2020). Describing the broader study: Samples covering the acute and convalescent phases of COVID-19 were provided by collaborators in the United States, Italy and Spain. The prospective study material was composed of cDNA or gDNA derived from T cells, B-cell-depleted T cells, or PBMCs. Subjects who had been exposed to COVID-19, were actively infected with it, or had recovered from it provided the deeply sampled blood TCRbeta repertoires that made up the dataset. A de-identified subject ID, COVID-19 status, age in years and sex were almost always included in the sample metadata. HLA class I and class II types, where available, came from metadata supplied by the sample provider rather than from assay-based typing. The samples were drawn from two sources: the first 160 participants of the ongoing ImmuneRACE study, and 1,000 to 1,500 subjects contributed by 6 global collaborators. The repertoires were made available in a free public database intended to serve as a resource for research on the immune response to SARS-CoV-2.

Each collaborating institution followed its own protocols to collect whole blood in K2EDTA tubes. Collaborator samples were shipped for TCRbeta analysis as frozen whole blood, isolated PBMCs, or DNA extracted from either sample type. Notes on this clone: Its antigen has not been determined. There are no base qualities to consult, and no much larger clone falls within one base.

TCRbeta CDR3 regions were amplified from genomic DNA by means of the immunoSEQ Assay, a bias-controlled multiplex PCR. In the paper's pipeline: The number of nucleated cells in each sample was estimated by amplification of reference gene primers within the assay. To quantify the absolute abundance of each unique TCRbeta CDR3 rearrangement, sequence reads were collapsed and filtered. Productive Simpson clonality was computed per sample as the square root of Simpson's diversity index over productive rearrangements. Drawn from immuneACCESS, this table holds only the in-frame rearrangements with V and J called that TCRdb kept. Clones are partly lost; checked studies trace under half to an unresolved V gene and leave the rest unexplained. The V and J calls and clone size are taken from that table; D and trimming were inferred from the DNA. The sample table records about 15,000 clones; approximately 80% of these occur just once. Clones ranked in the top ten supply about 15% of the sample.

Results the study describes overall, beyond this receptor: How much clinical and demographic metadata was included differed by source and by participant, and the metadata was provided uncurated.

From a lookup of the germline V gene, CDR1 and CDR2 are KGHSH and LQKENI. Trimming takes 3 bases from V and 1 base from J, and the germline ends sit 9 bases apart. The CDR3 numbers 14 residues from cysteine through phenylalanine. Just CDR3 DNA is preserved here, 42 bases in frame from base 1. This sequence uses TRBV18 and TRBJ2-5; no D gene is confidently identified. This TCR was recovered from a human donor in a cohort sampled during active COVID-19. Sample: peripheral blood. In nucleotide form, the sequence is TGTGCCAGCTCACCGAGTTGGTTCCAAGAGACCCAGTACTTC. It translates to CASSPSWFQETQYF.